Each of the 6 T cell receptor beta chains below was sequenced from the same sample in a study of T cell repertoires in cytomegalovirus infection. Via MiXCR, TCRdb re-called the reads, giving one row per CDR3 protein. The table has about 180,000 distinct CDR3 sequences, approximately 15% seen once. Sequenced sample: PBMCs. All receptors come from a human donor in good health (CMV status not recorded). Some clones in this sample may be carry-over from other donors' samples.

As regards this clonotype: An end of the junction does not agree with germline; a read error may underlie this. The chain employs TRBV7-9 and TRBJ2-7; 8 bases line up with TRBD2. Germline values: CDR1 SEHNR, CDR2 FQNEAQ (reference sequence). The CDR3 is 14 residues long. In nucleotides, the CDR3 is TGTGTCAGCCGTGGAGCGGGAGTGTCCTACGAGCAGTACTTC. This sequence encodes CVSRGAGVSYEQYF.

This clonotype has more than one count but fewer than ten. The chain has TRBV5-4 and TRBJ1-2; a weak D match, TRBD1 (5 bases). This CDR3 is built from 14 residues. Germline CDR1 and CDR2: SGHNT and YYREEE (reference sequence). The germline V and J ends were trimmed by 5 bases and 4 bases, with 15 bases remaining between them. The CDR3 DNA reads TGTGCCAGCAGGGCCGCGGGGGAAAGCTATGGCTACACCTTC. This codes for CASRAAGESYGYTF.

The CDR3 here is CASSPRSGGAYNEQFF. The CDR3 coding sequence is TGTGCCAGCAGTCCCCGTAGCGGGGGGGCCTACAATGAGCAGTTCTTC. The chain links TRBV12-3 or TRBV12-4 to TRBJ2-1, with 11 bases lining up with TRBD2. V lost 5 bases and J lost 2; bases outside the gene matches: 5. The CDR3 runs 16 residues.

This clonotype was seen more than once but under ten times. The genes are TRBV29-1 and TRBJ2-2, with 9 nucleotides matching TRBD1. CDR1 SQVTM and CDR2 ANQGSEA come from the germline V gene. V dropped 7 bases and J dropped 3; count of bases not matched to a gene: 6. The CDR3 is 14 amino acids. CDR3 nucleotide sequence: TGCAGCGCCGGGACAGGGTATCACACCGGGGAGCTGTTTTTT. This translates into CSAGTGYHTGELFF.

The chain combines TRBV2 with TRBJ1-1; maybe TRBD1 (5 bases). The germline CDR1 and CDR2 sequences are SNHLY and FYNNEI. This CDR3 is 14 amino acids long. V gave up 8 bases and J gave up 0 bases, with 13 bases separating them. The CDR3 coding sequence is TGTGCCAGCCATACGACAGTCCTGAACACTGAAGCTTTCTTT. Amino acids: CASHTTVLNTEAFF.

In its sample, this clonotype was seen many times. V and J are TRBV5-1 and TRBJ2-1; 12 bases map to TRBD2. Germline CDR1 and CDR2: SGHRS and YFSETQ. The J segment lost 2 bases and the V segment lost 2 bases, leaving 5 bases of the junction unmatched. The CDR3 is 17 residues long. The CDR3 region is CASSFGPSGGAYNEQFF. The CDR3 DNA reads TGCGCCAGCAGCTTTGGTCCTAGCGGGGGGGCCTACAATGAGCAGTTCTTC.